The source of this T cell receptor beta chain is a study of T cell responses to AZD1222 COVID-19 vaccine. Overall study results and limits: Only a handful of individuals given AZD1222 were seropositive at baseline. Nearly half of unique spike-specific TCRs reportedly avoided B.1.351 and B.1.1.7 mutated regions.

With V trimmed by 7 bases and J by 6 bases, 15 bases remained unmatched. Germline assignment: CDR1 ENHRY and CDR2 SYGVKD. This CDR3 region has 16 residues. Concerning this clone itself: Its antigen is unknown.

TCRdb's table, derived via immunoSEQ multiplex PCR, lists solely in-frame clones and lacks some. The sample yields 140,000 to 150,000 clones, 90% to 95% seen once. The chain has TRBV10-3 and TRBJ2-3, with TRBD2 matching over 8 bases. Sample: peripheral blood, taken 28 days after the second AZD1222 dose. The receptor comes from an adult who received the AZD1222 COVID-19 vaccine. The CDR3 DNA follows: TGTGCCATCAAAGAACGTAGCGGGATCCGACCGGATACGCAGTATTTT. Translated: CAIKERSGIRPDTQYF.